This TCR beta chain comes out of a study of T cell changes during pregnancy in multiple sclerosis. Germline V lookup: CDR1 SEHNR, CDR2 FQNEAQ (reference sequence). The CDR3 length is 16 residues. V was cut by 5 bases and J by 0 bases, with 15 bases left in between. Profiling relied on immunoSEQ multiplex PCR, and the TCRdb table lists in-frame clones only, not all of them. The sample has 59,000 or so clones, about 93% seen once; the top ten hold 2.8%. This sequence was found in a female donor in good health, enrolled as a control in a pregnancy study. Sample: peripheral blood, taken in the third trimester of pregnancy. V and J are TRBV7-9 and TRBJ2-3, with TRBD2 as a possible D gene (6 bases). CDR3 in DNA: TGTGCCAGCAGCGGAGAGCGGGTCTCTAGCACAGATACGCAGTATTTT. This encodes CASSGERVSSTDTQYF.